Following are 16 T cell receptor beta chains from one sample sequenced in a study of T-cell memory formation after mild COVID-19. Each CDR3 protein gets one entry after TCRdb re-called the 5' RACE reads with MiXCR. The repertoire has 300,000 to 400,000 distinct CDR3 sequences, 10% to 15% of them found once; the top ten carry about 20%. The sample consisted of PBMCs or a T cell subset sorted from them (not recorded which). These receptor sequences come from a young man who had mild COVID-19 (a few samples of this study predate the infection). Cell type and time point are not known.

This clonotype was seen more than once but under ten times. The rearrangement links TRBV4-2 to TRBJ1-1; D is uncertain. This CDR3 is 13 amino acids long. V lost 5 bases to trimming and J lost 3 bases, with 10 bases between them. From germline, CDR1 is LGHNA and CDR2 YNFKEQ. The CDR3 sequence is CASSGPSDTEAFF. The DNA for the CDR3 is TGTGCCAGCAGCGGGCCTTCGGACACTGAAGCTTTCTTT.

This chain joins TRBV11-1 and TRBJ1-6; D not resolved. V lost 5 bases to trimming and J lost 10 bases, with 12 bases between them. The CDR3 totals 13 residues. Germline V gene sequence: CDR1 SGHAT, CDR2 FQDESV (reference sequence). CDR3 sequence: CASSLGQRSPLHF. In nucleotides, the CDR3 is TGTGCCAGCAGCCTCGGGCAGAGATCACCCCTCCACTTT.

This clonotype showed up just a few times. CDR3 region: CASSADRLDGYTF. The CDR3 DNA reads TGTGCCAGCAGCGCGGACAGGTTGGATGGCTACACCTTC. This chain uses TRBV7-2 with TRBJ1-2; 7 bases align to TRBD1. V was pared by 5 bases and J by 6 bases, with 6 bases of the junction left unmatched. This CDR3 region has 13 residues. The V gene's germline CDR1 is SGHTA and CDR2 FQGNSA.

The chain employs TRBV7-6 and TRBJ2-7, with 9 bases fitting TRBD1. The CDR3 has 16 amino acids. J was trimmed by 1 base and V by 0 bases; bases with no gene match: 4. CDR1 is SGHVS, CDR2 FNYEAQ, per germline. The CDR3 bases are TGTGCCAGCAGCTTAGCGGACAGGGGAGTGTCCTACGAGCAGTACTTC. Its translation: CASSLADRGVSYEQYF. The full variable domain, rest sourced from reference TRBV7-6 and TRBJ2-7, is GAGVSQSPRYKVTKRGQDVALRCDPISGHVSLYWYRQALGQGPEFLTYFNYEAQQDKSGLPNDRFSAERPEGSISTLTIQRTEQRDSAMYRCASSLADRGVSYEQYFGPGTRLTVT.

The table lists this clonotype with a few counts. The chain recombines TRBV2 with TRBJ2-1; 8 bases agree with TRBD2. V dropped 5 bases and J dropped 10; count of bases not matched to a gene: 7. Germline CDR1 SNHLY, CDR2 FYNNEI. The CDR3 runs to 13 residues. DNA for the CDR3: TGTGCCAGCAGTCGACTAGCGAAACGCGAGCAGTTCTTC. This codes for CASSRLAKREQFF.

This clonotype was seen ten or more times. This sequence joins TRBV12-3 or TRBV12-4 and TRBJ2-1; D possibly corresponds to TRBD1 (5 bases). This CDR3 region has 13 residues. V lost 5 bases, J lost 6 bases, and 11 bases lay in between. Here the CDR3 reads CASSPAQGNEQFF. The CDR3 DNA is TGTGCCAGCAGTCCAGCCCAGGGCAATGAGCAGTTCTTC.

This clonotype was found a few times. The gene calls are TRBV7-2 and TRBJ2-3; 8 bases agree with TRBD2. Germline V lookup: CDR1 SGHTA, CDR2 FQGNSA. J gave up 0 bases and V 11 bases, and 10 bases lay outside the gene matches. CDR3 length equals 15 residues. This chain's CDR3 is CASWRGAASTDTQYF. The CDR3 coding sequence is TGTGCCTCCTGGCGGGGGGCGGCTAGCACAGATACGCAGTATTTT.

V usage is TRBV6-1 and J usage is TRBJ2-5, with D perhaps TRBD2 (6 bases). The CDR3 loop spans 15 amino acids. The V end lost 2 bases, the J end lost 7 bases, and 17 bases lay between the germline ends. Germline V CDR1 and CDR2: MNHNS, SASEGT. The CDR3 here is CASSEKAVLGGTQYF. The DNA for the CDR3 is TGTGCCAGCAGTGAAAAGGCAGTCTTGGGGGGGACCCAGTACTTC.

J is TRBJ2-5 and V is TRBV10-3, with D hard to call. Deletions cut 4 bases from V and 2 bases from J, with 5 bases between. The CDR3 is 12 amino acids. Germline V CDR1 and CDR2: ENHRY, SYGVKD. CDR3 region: CAISGAQETQYF. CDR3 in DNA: TGTGCCATCAGTGGGGCTCAAGAGACCCAGTACTTC.

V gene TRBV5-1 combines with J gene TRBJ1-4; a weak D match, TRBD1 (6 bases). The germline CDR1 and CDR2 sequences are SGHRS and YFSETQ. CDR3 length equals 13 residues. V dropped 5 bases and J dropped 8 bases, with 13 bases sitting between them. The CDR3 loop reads CASSSQGEEKLFF. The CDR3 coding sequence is TGCGCCAGCAGTTCACAGGGAGAAGAAAAACTGTTTTTT.

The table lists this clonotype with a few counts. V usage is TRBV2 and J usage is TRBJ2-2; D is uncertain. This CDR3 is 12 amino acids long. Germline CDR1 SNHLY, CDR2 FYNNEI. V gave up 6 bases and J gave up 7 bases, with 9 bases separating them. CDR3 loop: CASRGNIGELFF. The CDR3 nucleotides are TGTGCCAGCAGGGGGAATATCGGGGAGCTGTTTTTT.

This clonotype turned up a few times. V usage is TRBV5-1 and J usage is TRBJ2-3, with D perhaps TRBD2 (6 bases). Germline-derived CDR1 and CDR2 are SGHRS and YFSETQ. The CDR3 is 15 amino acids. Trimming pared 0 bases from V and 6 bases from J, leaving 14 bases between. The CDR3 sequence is CASSLVGGSRDTQYF. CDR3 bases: TGCGCCAGCAGCTTGGTTGGAGGGTCTAGGGATACGCAGTATTTT.

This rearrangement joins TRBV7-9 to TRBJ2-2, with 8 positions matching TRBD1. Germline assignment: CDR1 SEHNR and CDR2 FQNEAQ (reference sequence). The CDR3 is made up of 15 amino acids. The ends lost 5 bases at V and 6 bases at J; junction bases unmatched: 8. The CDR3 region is CASSPSRTGPGELFF. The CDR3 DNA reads TGTGCCAGCAGCCCCTCCCGGACAGGGCCCGGGGAGCTGTTTTTT.

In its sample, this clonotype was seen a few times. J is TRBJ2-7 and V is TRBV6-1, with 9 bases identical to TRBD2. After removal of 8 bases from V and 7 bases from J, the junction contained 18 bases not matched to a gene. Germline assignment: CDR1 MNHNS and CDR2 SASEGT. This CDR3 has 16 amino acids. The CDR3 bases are TGTGCCAGCGGTCCGGCTAGCGGGGCCAAATACGTGGAGCAGTACGTC. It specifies CASGPASGAKYVEQYV.

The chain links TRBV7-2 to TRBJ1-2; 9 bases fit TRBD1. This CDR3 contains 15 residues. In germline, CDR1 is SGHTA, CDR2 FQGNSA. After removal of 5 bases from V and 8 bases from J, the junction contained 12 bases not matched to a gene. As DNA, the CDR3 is TGTGCCAGCAGCGTGGACAGGGGTCAGAGTCGAGGCTACACCTTC. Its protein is CASSVDRGQSRGYTF.

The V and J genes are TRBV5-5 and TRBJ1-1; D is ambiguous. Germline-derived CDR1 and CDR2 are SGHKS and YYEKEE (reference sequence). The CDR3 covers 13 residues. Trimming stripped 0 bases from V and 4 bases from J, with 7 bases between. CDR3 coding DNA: TGTGCCAGCAGCTTGGACCCCCGCACTGAAGCTTTCTTT. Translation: CASSLDPRTEAFF.